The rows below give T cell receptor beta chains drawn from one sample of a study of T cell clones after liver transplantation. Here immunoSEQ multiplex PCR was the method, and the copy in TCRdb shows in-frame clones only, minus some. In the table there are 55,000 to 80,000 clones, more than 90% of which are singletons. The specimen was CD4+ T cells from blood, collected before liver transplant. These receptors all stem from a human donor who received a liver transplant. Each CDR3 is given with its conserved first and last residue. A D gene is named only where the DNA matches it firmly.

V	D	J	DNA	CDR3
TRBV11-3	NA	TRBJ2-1	TGTGCCAGCAGCCCCCGCCATGAGCAGTTCTTC	CASSPRHEQFF
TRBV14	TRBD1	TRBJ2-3	TGTGCCAGCAGCCGTGGACAGGGGCGAGACACAGATACGCAGTATTTT	CASSRGQGRDTDTQYF
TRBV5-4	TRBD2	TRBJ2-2	TGTGCCAGCAGCTCGACTAGCGGGAGTCGAACCGGGGAGCTGTTTTTT	CASSSTSGSRTGELFF
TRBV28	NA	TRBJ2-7	TGTGCCAGCAGTTCCCGTCAGAGCTACGAGCAGTACTTC	CASSSRQSYEQYF
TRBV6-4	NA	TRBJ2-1	TGTGCCAGCAGTGACTCGGGCAATGAGCAGTTCTTC	CASSDSGNEQFF
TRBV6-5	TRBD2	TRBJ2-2	TGTGCCAGCAGTTACTCGTTGACTAGCGGGTTCGGGGAGCTGTTTTTT	CASSYSLTSGFGELFF
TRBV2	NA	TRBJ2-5	TGTGCCAGCACGCCTACCGGGAGCGGGTACCAAGAGACCCAGTACTTC	CASTPTGSGYQETQYF
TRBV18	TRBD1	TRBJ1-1	TGTGCCAGCTCATCACTATCAGGACAGGGGAACACTGAAGCTTTCTTT	CASSSLSGQGNTEAFF
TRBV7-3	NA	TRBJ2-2	TGTGCCAGCAGCTTATTTAACCCTGGGGAAGGGGCCGGGGAGCTGTTTTTT	CASSLFNPGEGAGELFF
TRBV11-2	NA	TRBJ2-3	TGTGCCAGCAGCTTAGGGGCGGGCACCCGGACAGATACGCAGTATTTT	CASSLGAGTRTDTQYF
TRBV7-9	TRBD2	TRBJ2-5	TGTGCCAGCAGCTTCGTAGCGGGAGGACAAGAGACCCAGTACTTC	CASSFVAGGQETQYF
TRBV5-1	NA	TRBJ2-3	TGCGCCAGCACCGAGGGAGCGGTTTCTGGTACGCAGTATTTT	CASTEGAVSGTQYF